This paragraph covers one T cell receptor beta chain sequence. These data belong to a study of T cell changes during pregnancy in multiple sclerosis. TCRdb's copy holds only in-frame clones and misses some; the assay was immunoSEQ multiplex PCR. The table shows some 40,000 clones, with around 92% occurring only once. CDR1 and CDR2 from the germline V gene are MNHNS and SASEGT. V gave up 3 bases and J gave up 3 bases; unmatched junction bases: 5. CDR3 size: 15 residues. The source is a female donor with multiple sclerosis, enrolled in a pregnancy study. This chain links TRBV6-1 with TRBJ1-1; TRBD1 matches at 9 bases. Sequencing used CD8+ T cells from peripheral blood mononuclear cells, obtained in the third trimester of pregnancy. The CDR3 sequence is CASSDYRGLDTEAFF. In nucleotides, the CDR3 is TGTGCCAGCAGTGACTACAGGGGGCTGGACACTGAAGCTTTCTTT.